This T cell receptor (beta chain) was sequenced during a study of Graves' ophthalmopathy and Graves' hyperthyroidism. For the study at large: There was a collection of peripheral blood at initial diagnosis, before any treatment.

This clonotype was counted many times. The authors amplified TCR beta CDR3 regions from RNA transcripts. A first-round RT-PCR used HTBI primers, followed by a second-round multiplex PCR. TCRdb reprocessed the multiplex PCR reads via MiXCR and lists one record per CDR3 protein. The table has 500,000 to 800,000 distinct CDR3 sequences, 35% to 50% seen once. From germline, CDR1 is SEHNR and CDR2 FQNEAQ (reference sequence). CDR3 length: 15 amino acids. V lost 10 bases, J lost 4 bases, and 15 bases stayed unmatched. Certain patients, namely those with other autoimmune diseases, uncontrolled infections, pregnancy or lactation, were excluded. PBMCs were density-gradient isolated from roughly 10 ml fresh blood.

This receptor was taken from an adult man with Graves' ophthalmopathy. The chain has TRBV7-9 and TRBJ1-2; 7 nucleotides agree with TRBD1. The specimen sequenced was peripheral blood. The CDR3 reads CAILREQGLPYGYTF. CDR3 sequence (DNA): TGTGCCATCCTGCGGGAACAGGGGTTACCCTATGGCTACACCTTC.